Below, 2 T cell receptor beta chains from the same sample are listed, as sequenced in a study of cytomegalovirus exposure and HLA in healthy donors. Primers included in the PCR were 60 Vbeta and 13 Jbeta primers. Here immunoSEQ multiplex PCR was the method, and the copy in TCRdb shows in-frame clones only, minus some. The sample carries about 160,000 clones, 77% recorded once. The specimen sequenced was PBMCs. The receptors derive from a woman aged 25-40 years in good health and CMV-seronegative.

The CDR3 sequence: CAIRPQGRYTEAFF. Written as DNA, the CDR3 is TGTGCCATCAGACCTCAGGGAAGGTACACTGAAGCTTTCTTT. The V gene is TRBV10-3, the J gene TRBJ1-1, with D possibly being TRBD1 (5 bases). This CDR3 contains 14 residues. The germline V gene encodes CDR1 ENHRY and CDR2 SYGVKD. V was cut by 6 bases and J by 3 bases, with 14 bases left in between.

CDR3 sequence: CASSFEVSGSYEQYF. The DNA for the CDR3 is TGTGCCAGCAGTTTCGAGGTGAGCGGAAGTTACGAGCAGTACTTC. The chain is built from TRBV27 and TRBJ2-7; D may be TRBD2 (5 bases). Trimming took 3 bases from V and 4 from J, leaving 16 bases between them. The CDR3 is 15 residues long. The germline CDR1 and CDR2 sequences are MNHEY and SMNVEV (reference sequence).